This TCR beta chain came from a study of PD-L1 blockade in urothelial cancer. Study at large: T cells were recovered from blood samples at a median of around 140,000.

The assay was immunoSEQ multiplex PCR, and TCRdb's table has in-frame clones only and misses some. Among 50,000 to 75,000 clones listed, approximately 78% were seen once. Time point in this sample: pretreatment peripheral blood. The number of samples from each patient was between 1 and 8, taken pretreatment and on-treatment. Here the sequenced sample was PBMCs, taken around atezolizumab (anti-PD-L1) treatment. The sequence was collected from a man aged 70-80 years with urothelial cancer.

CDR3: CASSAHPRTREETQYF. The CDR3 DNA reads TGTGCCAGCAGCGCCCACCCCAGGACTAGGGAAGAGACCCAGTACTTC. The chain recombines TRBV5-4 with TRBJ2-5; 7 nucleotides match TRBD2. CDR1 and CDR2 from the germline V gene are SGHNT and YYREEE (reference sequence). The CDR3 is 16 amino acids. Trimming at V came to 4 bases and at J to 3 bases, leaving 12 bases not matched to a gene. Full variable domain (remainder filled in from reference TRBV5-4 and TRBJ2-5): ETGVTQSPTHLIKTRGQQVTLRCSSQSGHNTVSWYQQALGQGPQFIFQYYREEENGRGNFPPRFSGLQFPNYSSELNVNALELDDSALYLCASSAHPRTREETQYFGPGTRLLVL.